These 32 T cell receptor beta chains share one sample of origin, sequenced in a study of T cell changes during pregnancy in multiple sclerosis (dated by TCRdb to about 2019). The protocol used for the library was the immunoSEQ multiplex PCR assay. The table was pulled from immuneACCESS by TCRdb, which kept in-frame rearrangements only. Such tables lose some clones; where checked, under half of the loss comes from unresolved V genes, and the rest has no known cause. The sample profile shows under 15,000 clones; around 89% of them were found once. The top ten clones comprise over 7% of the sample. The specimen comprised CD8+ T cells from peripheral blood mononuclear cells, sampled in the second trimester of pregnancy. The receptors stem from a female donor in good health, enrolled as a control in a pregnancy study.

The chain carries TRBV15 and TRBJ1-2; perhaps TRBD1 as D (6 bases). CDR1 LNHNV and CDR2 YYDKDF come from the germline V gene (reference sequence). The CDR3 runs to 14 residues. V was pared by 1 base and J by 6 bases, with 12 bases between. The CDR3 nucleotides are TGTGCCACCAGCAGAGCAGGGGTAACGGATGGCTACACCTTC. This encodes CATSRAGVTDGYTF.

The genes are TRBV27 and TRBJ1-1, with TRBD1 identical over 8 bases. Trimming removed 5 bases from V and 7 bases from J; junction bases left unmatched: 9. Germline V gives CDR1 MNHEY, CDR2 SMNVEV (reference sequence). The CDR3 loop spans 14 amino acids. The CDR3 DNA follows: TGTGCCAGCAGTCCGTTTGAAGACAGGGGTGAAGCTTTCTTT. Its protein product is CASSPFEDRGEAFF.

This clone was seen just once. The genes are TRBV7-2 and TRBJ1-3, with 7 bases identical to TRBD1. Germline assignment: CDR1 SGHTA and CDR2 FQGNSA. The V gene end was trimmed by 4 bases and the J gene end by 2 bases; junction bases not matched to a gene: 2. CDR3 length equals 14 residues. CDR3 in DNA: TGTGCCAGCAGCTCGACAGGGACTGGAAACACCATATATTTT. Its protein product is CASSSTGTGNTIYF. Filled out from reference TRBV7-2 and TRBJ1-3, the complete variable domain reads GAGVSQSPSNKVTEKGKDVELRCDPISGHTALYWYRQSLGQGLEFLIYFQGNSAPDKSGLPSDRFSAERTGGSVSTLTIQRTQQEDSAVYLCASSSTGTGNTIYFGEGSWLTVV.

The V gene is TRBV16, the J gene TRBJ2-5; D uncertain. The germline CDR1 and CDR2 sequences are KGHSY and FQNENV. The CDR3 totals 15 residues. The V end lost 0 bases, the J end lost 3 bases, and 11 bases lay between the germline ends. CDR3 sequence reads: CASSQSPQAEETQYF. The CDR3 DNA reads TGTGCCAGCAGCCAATCACCCCAAGCTGAAGAGACCCAGTACTTC.

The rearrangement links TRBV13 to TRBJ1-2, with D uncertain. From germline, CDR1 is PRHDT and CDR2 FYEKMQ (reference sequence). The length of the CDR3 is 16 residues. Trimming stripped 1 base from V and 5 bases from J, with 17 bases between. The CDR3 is CASSLEEVIARYGYTF. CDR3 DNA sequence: TGTGCCAGCAGCTTAGAGGAGGTTATCGCGCGTTATGGCTACACCTTC.

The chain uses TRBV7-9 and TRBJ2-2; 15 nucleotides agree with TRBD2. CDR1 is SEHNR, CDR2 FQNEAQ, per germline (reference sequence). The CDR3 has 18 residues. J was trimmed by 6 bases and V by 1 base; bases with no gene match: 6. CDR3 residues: CASSLGTSGRAVAGELFF. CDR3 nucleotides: TGTGCCAGCAGCTTAGGGACTAGCGGGAGGGCCGTGGCCGGGGAGCTGTTTTTT. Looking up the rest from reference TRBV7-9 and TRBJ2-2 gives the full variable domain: DTGVSQNPRHKITKRGQNVTFRCDPISEHNRLYWYRQTLGQGPEFLTYFQNEAQLEKSRLLSDRFSAERPKGSFSTLEIQRTEQGDSAMYLCASSLGTSGRAVAGELFFGEGSRLTVL.

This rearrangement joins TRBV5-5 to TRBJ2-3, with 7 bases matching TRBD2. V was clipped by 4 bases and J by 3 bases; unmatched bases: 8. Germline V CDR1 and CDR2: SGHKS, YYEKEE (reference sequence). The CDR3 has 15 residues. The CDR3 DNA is TGTGCCAGCAGCCGTCTAGCGGACGAAACAGATACGCAGTATTTT. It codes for CASSRLADETDTQYF.

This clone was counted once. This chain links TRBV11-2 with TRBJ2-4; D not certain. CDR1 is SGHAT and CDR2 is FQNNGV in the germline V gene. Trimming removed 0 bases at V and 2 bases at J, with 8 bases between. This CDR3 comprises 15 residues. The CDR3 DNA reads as TGTGCCAGCAGCTTAGATTTGGCTCCCAAAAACATTCAGTACTTC. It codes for CASSLDLAPKNIQYF. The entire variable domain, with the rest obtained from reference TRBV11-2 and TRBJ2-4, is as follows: EAGVAQSPRYKIIEKRQSVAFWCNPISGHATLYWYQQILGQGPKLLIQFQNNGVVDDSQLPKDRFSAERLKGVDSTLKIQPAKLEDSAVYLCASSLDLAPKNIQYFGAGTRLSVL.

The CDR3 spells CASSPRQGRTEAFF. As DNA, the CDR3 is TGTGCCAGCAGCCCGAGACAGGGAAGAACTGAAGCTTTCTTT. J is TRBJ1-1 and V is TRBV6-5, with 7 bases identical to TRBD1. The germline CDR1 and CDR2 sequences are MNHEY and SVGAGI. This CDR3 is built from 14 residues. After removal of 6 bases from V and 5 bases from J, the junction contained 9 bases not matched to a gene.

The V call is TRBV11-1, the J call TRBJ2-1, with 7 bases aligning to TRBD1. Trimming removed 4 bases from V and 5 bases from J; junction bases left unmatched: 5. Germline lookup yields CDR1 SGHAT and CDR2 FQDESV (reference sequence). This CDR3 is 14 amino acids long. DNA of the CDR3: TGTGCCAGCAGCTATTGGACAGGCCACAATGAGCAGTTCTTC. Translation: CASSYWTGHNEQFF.

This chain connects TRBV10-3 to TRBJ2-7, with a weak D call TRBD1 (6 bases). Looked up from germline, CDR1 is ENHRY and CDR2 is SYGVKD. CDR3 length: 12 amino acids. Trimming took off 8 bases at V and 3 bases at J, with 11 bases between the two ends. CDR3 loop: CAIADRLYEQYF. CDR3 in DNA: TGTGCCATCGCAGACAGGCTCTACGAGCAGTACTTC.

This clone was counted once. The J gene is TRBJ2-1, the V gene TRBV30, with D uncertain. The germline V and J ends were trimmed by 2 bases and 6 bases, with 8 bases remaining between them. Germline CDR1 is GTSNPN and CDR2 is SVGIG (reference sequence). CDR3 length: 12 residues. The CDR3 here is CAWSSYFNEQFF. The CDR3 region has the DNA TGTGCCTGGAGTTCCTATTTCAATGAGCAGTTCTTC.

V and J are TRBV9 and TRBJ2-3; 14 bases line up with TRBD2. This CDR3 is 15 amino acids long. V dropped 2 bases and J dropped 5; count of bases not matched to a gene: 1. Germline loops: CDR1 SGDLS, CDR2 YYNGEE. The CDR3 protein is CASSVGTSGGDTQYF. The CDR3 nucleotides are TGTGCCAGCAGCGTTGGGACTAGCGGGGGAGATACGCAGTATTTT.

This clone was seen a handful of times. The CDR3 spells CAISESGTDLLQPQHF. DNA for the CDR3: TGTGCCATCAGTGAGTCTGGGACAGACCTCTTACAGCCCCAGCATTTT. The rearrangement links TRBV10-3 to TRBJ1-5, with 7 bases fitting TRBD1. The junction had 9 bases not matched to a gene; V was cut back by 0 bases and J by 7 bases. In germline, CDR1 is ENHRY, CDR2 SYGVKD. There are 16 residues in the CDR3.

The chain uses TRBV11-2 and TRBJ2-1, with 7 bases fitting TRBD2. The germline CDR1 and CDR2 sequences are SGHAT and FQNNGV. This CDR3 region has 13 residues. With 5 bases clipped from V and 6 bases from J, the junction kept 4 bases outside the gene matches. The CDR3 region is CASSQRGPNEQFF. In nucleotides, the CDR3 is TGTGCCAGCAGCCAGCGGGGACCCAATGAGCAGTTCTTC.

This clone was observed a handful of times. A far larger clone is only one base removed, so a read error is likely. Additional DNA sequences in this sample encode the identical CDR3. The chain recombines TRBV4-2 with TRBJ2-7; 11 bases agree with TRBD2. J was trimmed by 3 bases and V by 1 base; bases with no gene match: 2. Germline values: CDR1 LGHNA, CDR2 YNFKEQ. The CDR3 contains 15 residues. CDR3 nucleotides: TGTGCCAGCAGCCAAGGACTAGCGGGGAGCTACGAGCAGTACTTC. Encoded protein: CASSQGLAGSYEQYF.

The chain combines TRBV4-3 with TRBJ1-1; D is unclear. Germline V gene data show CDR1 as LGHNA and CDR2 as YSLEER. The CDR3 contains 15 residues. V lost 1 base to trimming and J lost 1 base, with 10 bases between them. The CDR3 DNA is TGCGCCAGCAGCCAAGGCCGACATTGGAACACTGAAGCTTTCTTT. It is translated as CASSQGRHWNTEAFF.

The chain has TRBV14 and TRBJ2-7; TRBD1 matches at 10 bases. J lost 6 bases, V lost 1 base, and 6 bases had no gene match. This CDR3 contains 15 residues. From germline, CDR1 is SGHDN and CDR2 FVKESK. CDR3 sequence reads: CASSQVRTGGAEQYF. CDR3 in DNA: TGTGCCAGCAGCCAAGTCAGGACAGGGGGTGCCGAGCAGTACTTC.

The CDR3: CASSLTGGYEQYF. CDR3 bases: TGTGCCAGCAGCCTCACAGGGGGGTACGAGCAGTACTTC. The rearrangement uses TRBV7-3 and TRBJ2-7; 8 nucleotides agree with TRBD1. CDR1 and CDR2 (germline): SGHTA, FQGTGA. The V and J ends lost 5 bases and 4 bases, in that order; junction bases with no gene match: 4. CDR3 length: 13 amino acids.

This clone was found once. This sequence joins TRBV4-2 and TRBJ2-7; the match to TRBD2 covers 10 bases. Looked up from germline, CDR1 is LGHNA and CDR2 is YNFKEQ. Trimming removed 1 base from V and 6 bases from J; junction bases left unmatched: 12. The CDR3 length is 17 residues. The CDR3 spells CASSQASAGGLGSEQYF. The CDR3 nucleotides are TGTGCCAGCAGCCAAGCCTCAGCGGGGGGGCTCGGTTCCGAGCAGTACTTC.

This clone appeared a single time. CDR3 in amino acids: CASSFQGPSYEQYF. In nucleotides, the CDR3 is TGTGCCAGCAGTTTCCAGGGGCCCTCCTACGAGCAGTACTTC. The genes are TRBV6-6 and TRBJ2-7; D might be TRBD1 (6 bases). The CDR3 totals 14 residues. Looked up from germline, CDR1 is MNHNY and CDR2 is SVGAGI (reference sequence). Trimming pared 4 bases from V and 0 bases from J, leaving 10 bases between.

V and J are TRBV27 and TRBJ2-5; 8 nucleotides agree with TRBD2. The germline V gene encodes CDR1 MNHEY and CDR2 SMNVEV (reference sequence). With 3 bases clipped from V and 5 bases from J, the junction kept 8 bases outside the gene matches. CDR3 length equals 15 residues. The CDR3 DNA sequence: TGTGCCAGCAGTTTTCTAGCGGGCGTGATGGAGACCCAGTACTTC. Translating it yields CASSFLAGVMETQYF.

CDR3 coding DNA: TGTGCCAGCAGCGTAGGGACAGGGGTTTACAATGAGCAGTTCTTC. Translated: CASSVGTGVYNEQFF. V and J are TRBV9 and TRBJ2-1; 9 positions agree with TRBD1. The V segment lost 0 bases and the J segment 4 bases; nucleotides outside the gene matches: 2. Germline CDR1 is SGDLS and CDR2 is YYNGEE. The CDR3 is made up of 15 amino acids. The full variable domain, with the rest looked up from reference TRBV9 and TRBJ2-1, is DSGVTQTPKHLITATGQRVTLRCSPRSGDLSVYWYQQSLDQGLQFLIQYYNGEERAKGNILERFSAQQFPDLHSELNLSSLELGDSALYFCASSVGTGVYNEQFFGPGTRLTVL.

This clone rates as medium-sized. DNA for the CDR3: TGTGCCAGCAGCCTAAACTCCGGACTAGGAACCTACAATGAGCAGTTCTTC. Its translation is CASSLNSGLGTYNEQFF. The genes are TRBV9 and TRBJ2-1; 7 positions match TRBD2. In germline, CDR1 is SGDLS, CDR2 YYNGEE. This CDR3 is built from 17 residues. The trim removed 4 bases at V and 2 bases at J, leaving 12 bases unmatched.

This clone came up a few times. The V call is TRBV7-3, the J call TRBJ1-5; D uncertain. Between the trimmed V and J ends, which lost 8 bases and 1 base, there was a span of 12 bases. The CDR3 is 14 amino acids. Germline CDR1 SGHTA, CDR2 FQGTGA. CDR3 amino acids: CASLIFRSNQPQHF. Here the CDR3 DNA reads TGTGCCAGCTTGATCTTTCGGAGCAATCAGCCCCAGCATTTT.

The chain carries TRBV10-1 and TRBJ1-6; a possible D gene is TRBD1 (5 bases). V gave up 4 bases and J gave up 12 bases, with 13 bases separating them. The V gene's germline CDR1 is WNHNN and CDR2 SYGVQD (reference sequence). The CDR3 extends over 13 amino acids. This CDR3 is CASSGGPQEPLHF. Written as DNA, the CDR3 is TGCGCCAGCAGTGGGGGCCCCCAGGAACCCCTCCACTTT.

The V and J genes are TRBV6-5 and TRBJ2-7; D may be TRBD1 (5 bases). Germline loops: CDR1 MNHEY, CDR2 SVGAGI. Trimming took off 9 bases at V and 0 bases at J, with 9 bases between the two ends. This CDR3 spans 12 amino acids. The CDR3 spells CASWTISYEQYF. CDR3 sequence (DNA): TGTGCCAGTTGGACAATCTCCTACGAGCAGTACTTC.

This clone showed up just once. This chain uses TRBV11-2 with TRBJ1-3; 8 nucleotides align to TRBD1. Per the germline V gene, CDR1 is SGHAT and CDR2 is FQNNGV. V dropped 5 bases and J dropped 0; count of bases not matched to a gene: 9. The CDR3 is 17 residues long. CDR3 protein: CASSRSRGLNSGNTIYF. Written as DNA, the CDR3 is TGTGCCAGCAGCCGCTCCAGGGGGCTTAACTCTGGAAACACCATATATTTT.

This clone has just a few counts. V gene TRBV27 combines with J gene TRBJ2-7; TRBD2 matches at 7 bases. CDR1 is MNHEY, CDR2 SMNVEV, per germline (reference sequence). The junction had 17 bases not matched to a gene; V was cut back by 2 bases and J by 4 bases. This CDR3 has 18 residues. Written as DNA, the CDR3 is TGTGCCAGCAGTTTAAGACTCCCGGGCGGGAGAAATTGGTACGAGCAGTACTTC. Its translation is CASSLRLPGGRNWYEQYF.

The CDR3: CASSVLGGEQETQYF. CDR3 nucleotides: TGTGCCAGCAGTGTGCTCGGGGGGGAACAAGAGACCCAGTACTTC. This chain links TRBV7-3 with TRBJ2-5; 8 nucleotides align to TRBD2. The CDR3 has 15 amino acids. J lost 2 bases, V lost 6 bases, and 8 bases had no gene match. CDR1 and CDR2 from the germline V gene are SGHTA and FQGTGA. Together with reference TRBV7-3 and TRBJ2-5, the CDR3 gives the full variable domain: GAGVSQTPSNKVTEKGKYVELRCDPISGHTALYWYRQSLGQGPEFLIYFQGTGAADDSGLPNDRFFAVRPEGSVSTLKIQRTERGDSAVYLCASSVLGGEQETQYFGPGTRLLVL.

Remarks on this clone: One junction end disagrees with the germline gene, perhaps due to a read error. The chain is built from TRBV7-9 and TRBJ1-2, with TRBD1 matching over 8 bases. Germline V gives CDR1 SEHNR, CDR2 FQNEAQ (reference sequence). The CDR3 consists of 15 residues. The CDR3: CASSLDRGANYGYTF. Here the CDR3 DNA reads TGTGCCAGCAGTTTAGACAGGGGAGCTAACTATGGCTACACCTTC.

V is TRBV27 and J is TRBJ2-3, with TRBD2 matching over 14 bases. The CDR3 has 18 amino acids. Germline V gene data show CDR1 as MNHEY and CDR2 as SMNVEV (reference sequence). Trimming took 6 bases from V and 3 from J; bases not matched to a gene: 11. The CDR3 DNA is TGTGCCAGCAGATCCGGGACTAGCGGGAGCGGATGGACAGATACGCAGTATTTT. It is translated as CASRSGTSGSGWTDTQYF.